Below, 27 T cell receptor beta chains from the same sample are listed, as sequenced in a study of T cell responses to AZD1222 COVID-19 vaccine. The protocol was immunoSEQ multiplex PCR, while the TCRdb copy is restricted to in-frame clones and leaves out a portion. Of approximately 100,000 clones listed, about 90% were seen once; the top ten hold roughly 20%. The starting material was peripheral blood, obtained on day 0 of AZD1222 vaccination. The receptor source for this set is an adult in good health.

The chain joins TRBV21-1 to TRBJ2-1; TRBD2 reflects the table's D call only, with no check against the DNA. TRBV21-1 is termed a pseudogene. The CDR3 loop spans 18 amino acids. CDR3 sequence (DNA): TGTGCCAGCAGCAAAAAAAAGCCGGCTGCGGTACTCTACAATGAGCAGTTCTTC. It is translated as CASSKKKPAAVLYNEQFF.

This chain joins TRBV19 and TRBJ1-2; TRBD1 aligns across 7 bases. The V gene end was trimmed by 4 bases and the J gene end by 7 bases; junction bases not matched to a gene: 6. CDR3 length: 13 amino acids. Germline V gene lookup returns CDR1 LNHDA and CDR2 SQIVND (reference sequence). The DNA for the CDR3 is TGTGCCAGTAGTACCCCGACAGGGAGTGGCTACACCTTC. It specifies CASSTPTGSGYTF.

This chain connects TRBV6-6 to TRBJ2-1; 15 bases are a match to TRBD2. The CDR3 contains 16 residues. The V segment lost 2 bases and the J segment 7 bases; nucleotides outside the gene matches: 3. Per germline, CDR1 MNHNY and CDR2 SVGAGI (reference sequence). CDR3 protein: CASSYRTSGGANEQFF. CDR3 bases: TGTGCCAGCAGTTACCGGACTAGCGGGGGGGCGAATGAGCAGTTCTTC.

The count of this clone is one. V gene TRBV27 combines with J gene TRBJ2-1; TRBD2 matches 10 bases. The CDR3 consists of 11 residues. CDR1 is MNHEY and CDR2 is SMNVEV in the germline V gene (reference sequence). With 4 bases clipped from V and 15 bases from J, the junction kept 3 bases outside the gene matches. The DNA for the CDR3 is TGTGCCAGCAGTTATAGCGGGAGGTGGTTCTTC. Its protein is CASSYSGRWFF.

This chain links TRBV4-3 with TRBJ2-3, with TRBD2 identical over 7 bases. The germline CDR1 and CDR2 sequences are LGHNA and YSLEER. With 1 base clipped from V and 2 bases from J, the junction kept 6 bases outside the gene matches. This CDR3 region has 16 residues. The CDR3 DNA reads TGCGCCAGCAGCCAAGCCCGAGGACTAGACACAGATACGCAGTATTTT. Protein: CASSQARGLDTDTQYF.

The chain links TRBV18 to TRBJ2-3, with D maybe TRBD2 (7 bases). Germline CDR1 KGHSH, CDR2 LQKENI. With 3 bases removed from V and 5 bases from J, the gap between germline ends came to 12 bases. The CDR3 totals 14 residues. The CDR3 nucleotides read TGTGCCAGCTCACCTGGGGGGGCCCAAGATACGCAGTATTTT. Translated, it gives CASSPGGAQDTQYF.

This sequence joins TRBV25-1 and TRBJ2-1; D call uncertain. This CDR3 comprises 10 residues. Germline V lookup: CDR1 MGHDK, CDR2 SYGVNS. V was shortened by 5 bases and J by 6 bases, with 2 bases between the two germline ends. DNA for the CDR3: TGTGCCAGCAGTCCCAATGAGCAGTTCTTC. Protein sequence: CASSPNEQFF.

V and J are TRBV6-5 and TRBJ2-2; TRBD1 matches 8 bases. This CDR3 region has 15 residues. Trimming removed 5 bases from V and 1 base from J; junction bases left unmatched: 3. From germline, CDR1 is MNHEY and CDR2 SVGAGI. CDR3 sequence: CASSRDRLNTGELFF. The CDR3 DNA is TGTGCCAGCAGTCGGGACAGGCTGAACACCGGGGAGCTGTTTTTT.

The chain carries TRBV18 and TRBJ2-5, with D hard to call. Looked up from germline, CDR1 is KGHSH and CDR2 is LQKENI. V lost 4 bases and J lost 1, with 10 bases in between. This CDR3 comprises 14 residues. Here the CDR3 reads CASSLGRTQETQYF. The CDR3 DNA sequence: TGTGCCAGCTCACTTGGACGCACCCAAGAGACCCAGTACTTC.

V gene TRBV28 combines with J gene TRBJ2-2; no clear D. V shed 8 bases and J shed 10 bases, with 17 bases lying between them. The CDR3 sequence is 13 residues long. The V gene's germline CDR1 is MDHEN and CDR2 SYDVKM. DNA of the CDR3: TGTGCCAGCTACGGACCAGGCGGCCCGGAGCTGTTTTTT. It encodes CASYGPGGPELFF.

This CDR3 reads CASSWVTGGYTF. The CDR3, as DNA: TGTGCCAGCAGCTGGGTGACGGGTGGCTACACCTTC. The rearrangement links TRBV5-4 to TRBJ1-2; D remains unclear. The CDR3 sequence is 12 residues long. CDR1 and CDR2 (germline): SGHNT, YYREEE (reference sequence). Trimming took 3 bases from V and 7 from J, leaving 10 bases between them.

V and J are TRBV5-3 and TRBJ1-2, with TRBD1 as a possible D gene (5 bases). TRBV5-3 is known as an ORF, though its function is uncertain. V was clipped by 7 bases and J by 2 bases, with 12 bases between them. There are 13 residues in the CDR3. DNA for the CDR3: TGTGCCAGAGGGGCAAACTTAAACTATGGCTACACCTTC. Protein product: CARGANLNYGYTF.

This clone was counted only a few times. This chain connects TRBV6-5 to TRBJ1-6; D may be TRBD1 (5 bases). This CDR3 has 15 residues. Germline V gives CDR1 MNHEY, CDR2 SVGAGI. The V gene lost 8 bases and the J gene lost 0 bases, with 11 bases spanning the gap. In DNA form, the CDR3 reads TGTGCCAGCGTGGAGGGGATCTCCTATAATTCACCCCTCCACTTT. Its protein product is CASVEGISYNSPLHF.

A few counts support this clone. The sample holds other DNA sequences that translate to the same CDR3. The chain carries TRBV3-1 (or the pseudogene TRBV3-2) and TRBJ1-3; D might be TRBD1 (6 bases). Germline V gene sequence: CDR1 LGHDT, CDR2 YNNKEL (reference sequence). The CDR3 covers 15 residues. The V end was cut by 3 bases, the J end by 2 bases, with 11 bases between. Here the CDR3 DNA reads TGTGCCAGCAGCCAGCGCACAGGGACTGGAAACACCATATATTTT. This gives the protein CASSQRTGTGNTIYF.

This clone was detected once. The J gene is TRBJ2-4, the V gene TRBV14; 8 bases are a match to TRBD2. The junction had 4 bases not matched to a gene; V was cut back by 3 bases and J by 3 bases. The CDR3 has 15 amino acids. Germline CDR1 SGHDN, CDR2 FVKESK. CDR3 amino acids: CASSHTAGVKNIQYF. For the CDR3, the DNA is TGTGCCAGCAGCCACACAGCGGGAGTCAAAAACATTCAGTACTTC. Complete variable domain (other parts from reference TRBV14 and TRBJ2-4): EAGVTQFPSHSVIEKGQTVTLRCDPISGHDNLYWYRRVMGKEIKFLLHFVKESKQDESGMPNNRFLAERTGGTYSTLKVQPAELEDSGVYFCASSHTAGVKNIQYFGAGTRLSVL.

This chain uses TRBV11-3 with TRBJ1-2; the D is unclear. Germline lookup yields CDR1 SGHNT and CDR2 YENEEA. This CDR3 has 12 amino acids. Between the trimmed V and J ends, which lost 3 bases and 8 bases, there was a span of 10 bases. DNA for the CDR3: TGTGCCAGCAGCTTCTCGGGAAGGGGCTACACCTTC. Protein product: CASSFSGRGYTF.

Note on this clone: This specimen includes other DNA sequences encoding the same CDR3. The V and J genes are TRBV7-9 and TRBJ1-2; D gene unclear. With 3 bases removed from V and 4 bases from J, the gap between germline ends came to 9 bases. Germline V gene data show CDR1 as SEHNR and CDR2 as FQNEAQ (reference sequence). This CDR3 spans 13 amino acids. The CDR3 bases are TGTGCCAGCAGCTTGGGAGAAAGCTATGGCTACACCTTC. Its translation: CASSLGESYGYTF.

This clone was seen just once. The genes are TRBV24-1 and TRBJ2-1; 9 nucleotides line up with TRBD2. Germline V lookup: CDR1 KGHDR, CDR2 SFDVKD. Trimming removed 10 bases from V and 2 bases from J; junction bases left unmatched: 8. This CDR3 contains 15 residues. This CDR3 reads CATGSGSDAYNEQFF. Written as DNA, the CDR3 is TGTGCCACAGGTAGCGGGAGTGATGCCTACAATGAGCAGTTCTTC.

This chain links TRBV6-5 with TRBJ1-2; 7 bases match TRBD1. Trimming removed 6 bases from V and 6 bases from J; junction bases left unmatched: 10. The CDR3 is 14 amino acids. Per germline, CDR1 MNHEY and CDR2 SVGAGI. In DNA form, the CDR3 reads TGTGCCAGCAGCTCCGAGGACAGGTTCCATGGCTACACCTTC. Translation: CASSSEDRFHGYTF.

The chain couples TRBV6-5 to TRBJ2-1; D not resolved. Looked up from germline, CDR1 is MNHEY and CDR2 is SVGAGI. The V gene lost 9 bases and the J gene lost 4 bases, with 13 bases spanning the gap. The CDR3 covers 13 residues. The CDR3 sequence: CARTNDKYNEQFF. As DNA, the CDR3 is TGTGCCAGAACCAACGACAAATACAATGAGCAGTTCTTC.

This clone has a handful of counts. The V and J genes are TRBV12-3 or TRBV12-4 and TRBJ1-6; D unresolved. There are 12 residues in the CDR3. Between the trimmed V and J ends, which lost 6 bases and 9 bases, there was a span of 9 bases. The CDR3 bases are TGTGCCAGCAGCCCCCCCGGTTCACCCCTCCACTTT. Protein sequence: CASSPPGSPLHF.

The rearrangement links TRBV28 to TRBJ1-6; tentative D call: TRBD1 (5 bases). The CDR3 is made up of 15 amino acids. Germline V gives CDR1 MDHEN, CDR2 SYDVKM. Trimming took off 4 bases at V and 10 bases at J, with 17 bases between the two ends. As DNA, the CDR3 is TGTGCCAGCAGTTATGGGCGGGGGGTTGGATCACCCCTCCACTTT. This translates into CASSYGRGVGSPLHF.

V gene TRBV29-1 combines with J gene TRBJ2-7; 9 bases agree with TRBD2. The CDR3 has 16 residues. V was pared by 3 bases and J by 0 bases, with 9 bases of the junction left unmatched. CDR1 is SQVTM, CDR2 ANQGSEA, per germline. DNA of the CDR3: TGCAGCGTTGAGGGGCTAGCGGGACCAAGCTCCTACGAGCAGTACTTC. Its protein is CSVEGLAGPSSYEQYF.

V and J are TRBV10-1 and TRBJ1-3; no reliable D call. CDR1 and CDR2 from the germline V gene are WNHNN and SYGVQD (reference sequence). The ends were cut back, 2 bases at V and 1 base at J, with 6 bases in the middle. This CDR3 spans 14 amino acids. The CDR3 region is CASSEVLSGNTIYF. As DNA, the CDR3 is TGCGCCAGCAGTGAGGTCTTATCTGGAAACACCATATATTTT.

The chain uses TRBV18 and TRBJ1-2, with D possibly TRBD1 on 5 matching bases. Germline CDR1 and CDR2: KGHSH and LQKENI. V dropped 0 bases and J dropped 2 bases, with 10 bases sitting between them. This CDR3 is built from 15 residues. In nucleotides, the CDR3 is TGTGCCAGCTCACCACCATCGGGACCAAACTATGGCTACACCTTC. Translated: CASSPPSGPNYGYTF.

The J gene is TRBJ2-5, the V gene TRBV12-3 or TRBV12-4, with D perhaps matching TRBD2 (5 bases). The CDR3 runs 13 residues. V was pared by 2 bases and J by 4 bases, with 8 bases between. CDR3 in DNA: TGTGCCAGCAGTTTACGGGGTCCAGAGACCCAGTACTTC. It is translated as CASSLRGPETQYF.

This clone was picked up one time. The chain has TRBV12-3 or TRBV12-4 and TRBJ2-5, with no clear D. V gave up 4 bases and J gave up 3 bases, with 9 bases separating them. The CDR3 totals 13 residues. The CDR3 sequence is CASSSGGKETQYF. The CDR3 DNA follows: TGTGCCAGCAGTTCTGGTGGGAAAGAGACCCAGTACTTC.